These T cell receptor beta chains were read from a single sample in a study of shared clonotypes between healthy human individuals. TCRdb keeps only in-frame clones here, not all; method: immunoSEQ multiplex PCR. The repertoire holds some 2.1 million clones, approximately 95% seen once, with 0.9% to 1.3% in the top ten. The sample was naive CD8+ T cells sorted from blood. The receptors were sampled from a man younger than 35 in good health. Both conserved end residues are part of each CDR3. D genes are given only for firm matches. Clone size is shown for a subset of rows, as once, few, many or a class of expanded clone.

D gene,V gene,J gene,clone size,CDR3 protein,CDR3 DNA
-,TRBV27,TRBJ2-1,-,CASSLSPGNEQFF,TGTGCCAGCAGTTTATCTCCCGGCAATGAGCAGTTCTTC
TRBD1,TRBV6-6,TRBJ1-1,-,CASSYQGDTEAFF,TGTGCCAGCAGTTATCAGGGGGACACTGAAGCTTTCTTT
TRBD1,TRBV5-6,TRBJ1-1,-,CASSWTFGQGGTEAFF,TGTGCCAGCAGCTGGACTTTTGGACAGGGGGGCACTGAAGCTTTCTTT
-,TRBV5-1,TRBJ2-3,-,CASSLTASPLDTQYF,TGCGCCAGCAGCTTGACGGCCTCTCCGCTGGATACGCAGTATTTT
TRBD1,TRBV15,TRBJ2-7,-,CATAVKTGSYEQYF,TGTGCCACCGCCGTTAAGACAGGGTCCTACGAGCAGTACTTC
TRBD1,TRBV11-2,TRBJ2-7,-,CASSLPDRGYEQYF,TGTGCCAGCAGCTTACCAGACAGGGGCTACGAGCAGTACTTC
TRBD1,TRBV11-2,TRBJ1-1,-,CASSFGQGRENTEAFF,TGTGCCAGCAGCTTCGGACAGGGGAGAGAGAACACTGAAGCTTTCTTT
TRBD2,TRBV9,TRBJ2-7,-,CASSNSGGNYEQYF,TGTGCCAGCAGCAATAGCGGGGGAAACTACGAGCAGTACTTC
-,TRBV27,TRBJ2-5,once,CASKRGPTRGETQYF,TGTGCCAGCAAACGTGGGCCCACCCGAGGAGAGACCCAGTACTTC
-,TRBV11-2,TRBJ2-3,-,CASSLPGGTDTQYF,TGTGCCAGCAGCTTACCCGGGGGCACAGATACGCAGTATTTT
-,TRBV2,TRBJ1-5,-,CASSELGSNQPQHF,TGTGCCAGCAGTGAGTTGGGGAGCAATCAGCCCCAGCATTTT
-,TRBV10-2,TRBJ2-7,once,CASSEGAEQYF,TGCGCCAGCAGTGAGGGAGCCGAGCAGTACTTC
-,TRBV10-1,TRBJ1-1,-,CASSGDPRVGSLNTEAFF,TGCGCCAGCTCAGGGGACCCCAGGGTGGGTTCTCTGAACACTGAAGCTTTCTTT
TRBD2,TRBV4-3,TRBJ2-2,-,CASSQDYSGSNTGELFF,TGCGCCAGCAGCCAAGATTATAGCGGGAGCAACACCGGGGAGCTGTTTTTT
TRBD2,TRBV6-5,TRBJ2-1,-,CASCPLAGVRHEQFF,TGTGCCAGCTGTCCACTAGCGGGAGTTAGGCATGAGCAGTTCTTC
-,TRBV9,TRBJ2-1,few,CASGGWNNEQFF,TGTGCCAGCGGGGGCTGGAACAATGAGCAGTTCTTC
TRBD2,TRBV2,TRBJ2-3,-,CASNERRGGQTDTQYF,TGTGCCAGCAACGAGCGGCGGGGGGGCCAGACAGATACGCAGTATTTT
-,TRBV15,TRBJ2-7,-,CATSTLIQEEQYF,TGTGCCACCAGCACGCTCATTCAGGAAGAGCAGTACTTC
TRBD1,TRBV28,TRBJ1-4,-,CASSLYRGATNEKLFF,TGTGCCAGCAGTTTATACAGGGGGGCAACTAATGAAAAACTGTTTTTT
-,TRBV28,TRBJ1-2,-,CASSLTGTDYGYTF,TGTGCCAGCAGTTTAACGGGCACCGACTATGGCTACACCTTC
-,TRBV19,TRBJ1-5,-,CASGIGEPQHF,TGTGCCAGTGGGATAGGGGAGCCCCAGCATTTT
-,TRBV9,TRBJ1-1,-,CASSVSPGPDTEAFF,TGTGCCAGCAGCGTCAGCCCGGGGCCGGACACTGAAGCTTTCTTT
-,TRBV30,TRBJ1-1,-,CAWSVLMNTEAFF,TGTGCCTGGAGTGTACTGATGAACACTGAAGCTTTCTTT
-,TRBV5-1,TRBJ2-7,-,CASSFGVGFDEQYF,TGCGCCAGCAGCTTCGGGGTGGGATTTGACGAGCAGTACTTC
TRBD2,TRBV27,TRBJ2-5,-,CASSLGLAGAVETQYF,TGTGCCAGCAGTTTGGGACTAGCGGGAGCTGTAGAGACCCAGTACTTC
TRBD2,TRBV4-1,TRBJ2-2,-,CASSETSGGKTGELFF,TGCGCCAGCAGCGAAACTAGCGGGGGGAAAACCGGGGAGCTGTTTTTT
-,TRBV4-1,TRBJ2-5,-,CASSQDKGFQETQYF,TGCGCCAGCAGCCAAGATAAGGGGTTCCAAGAGACCCAGTACTTC
-,TRBV5-5,TRBJ1-1,-,CASSLFYAAGVVGTEAFF,TGTGCCAGCAGCTTGTTCTACGCTGCGGGGGTAGTGGGCACTGAAGCTTTCTTT
TRBD2,TRBV4-1,TRBJ2-1,-,CASSQDWSGNNNEQFF,TGCGCCAGCAGCCAAGATTGGAGCGGGAATAACAATGAGCAGTTCTTC
TRBD1,TRBV2,TRBJ2-7,-,CASSPWDSSYEQYF,TGTGCCAGCAGCCCCTGGGACAGCTCCTACGAGCAGTACTTC
-,TRBV5-1,TRBJ2-3,-,CASSWDTYTDTQYF,TGCGCCAGCAGCTGGGACACATACACAGATACGCAGTATTTT
TRBD2,TRBV6-5,TRBJ2-1,-,CASSYSASGNEQFF,TGTGCCAGCAGTTACTCGGCTAGCGGGAATGAGCAGTTCTTC
-,TRBV28,TRBJ2-7,-,CASSFLGQYYEQYF,TGTGCCAGCAGTTTCCTCGGACAATACTACGAGCAGTACTTC
-,TRBV6-1,TRBJ1-5,once,CASSDRDTNYSNQPQHF,TGTGCCAGCAGTGACCGGGACACAAACTATAGCAATCAGCCCCAGCATTTT
TRBD2,TRBV27,TRBJ2-3,-,CASSFLAGLSTDTQYF,TGTGCCAGCAGTTTTTTAGCGGGTCTTAGCACAGATACGCAGTATTTT
-,TRBV6-1,TRBJ2-3,-,CASSAATGTDTQYF,TGTGCCAGCAGTGCAGCGACAGGTACAGATACGCAGTATTTT
TRBD1,TRBV13,TRBJ2-7,-,CASSPGTASDEQYF,TGTGCCAGCAGCCCCGGGACAGCCTCAGACGAGCAGTACTTC
-,TRBV6-7,TRBJ2-7,-,CASSYSVRVLHEQYF,TGTGCCAGCAGTTACTCGGTAAGAGTCCTTCACGAGCAGTACTTC
-,TRBV13,TRBJ1-2,-,CASSLGLGDYGYTF,TGTGCCAGCAGCTTAGGCCTCGGAGACTATGGCTACACCTTC
TRBD2,TRBV27,TRBJ2-1,-,CASSLEVAGGAYNEQFF,TGTGCCAGCAGTTTAGAGGTAGCGGGGGGTGCCTACAATGAGCAGTTCTTC